This TCR beta chain is from a study of T-cell memory formation after mild COVID-19 (dated by TCRdb to the early 2020s). With respect to the entire study: TCR sequence clusters from the two donors were largely donor specific. Longitudinal TCRalpha and TCRbeta repertoire sequencing tracked T-cell clones expanding and contracting after mild COVID-19 in two donors. The cohort comprised two young, previously healthy adult volunteers, one female and one male. Overall study results and their limits: Some responding clones were found in pre-infection memory, which suggests that pre-existing cross-reactive memory T cells took part in the SARS-CoV-2 response. SARS-CoV-2 specificity of the second-wave clones peaking on day 37 was not confirmed. Contracting CD4+ clones were found mainly in CM and EM memory subsets, while CD8+ clones were enriched in EMRA. From day 15 to 85, contracting clones showed balanced CD4/CD8 phenotypes, whereas a second wave of clones that expanded from day 15 to 37 leaned towards CD4+. Only a couple of mild cases were covered in the study, and larger cohorts including severe cases with pre-infection samples were considered necessary.

PBMCs were isolated by Ficoll-Paque density gradient centrifugation. For sequencing, an Illumina NovaSeq 6000 was employed. cDNA libraries for TCRalpha and TCRbeta were prepared by 5'RACE using constant-segment primers, with sample barcodes and unique molecular identifiers added. Trizol reagent was used to extract RNA from every sample. Library amplification was performed in two PCR steps, and a second sample barcode and Illumina TruSeq adapters were introduced in the second step. Sequencing of the libraries was done on an Illumina NovaSeq, producing 2 x 150 bp paired-end reads. Per the authors' processing: With migec v1.2.7, reads were demultiplexed and then collapsed into UMI-guided consensus sequences. Using mixcr v2.1.11, the UMI consensuses were aligned to TRA and TRB V and J templates and assembled into clonotypes. Clonotypes were classified as expanded or contracted when called significant by both edgeR and NoisET, with noise models trained on biological replicates. edgeR calls used a false discovery rate-adjusted p below 0.01 and a log2 fold-change threshold of 1. As an exploratory analysis of dynamics, PCA with hierarchical clustering was applied to max-normalized trajectories of the 1000 most abundant clonotypes. Separately sequenced CD4+ and CD8+ repertoires were used to assign a CD4 or CD8 phenotype to each responding clone. Using fastp trimming at Q25 and MiXCR clonotype assembly, TCRdb reanalyzed the public sequencing data and kept in-frame beta chains. Entries are consolidated by CDR3 protein sequence, retaining the most common genes and DNA. These V and J calls are TCRdb output, not the study's own analysis. Counted in this sample were 210,000 or so distinct CDR3 sequences; over 9.5% of them appeared once. In total, the top ten clones hold roughly 3.2% of the sample.

This clonotype qualifies as medium-sized (0.01 to 0.1%). Its antigen remains undetermined. No clone much larger than this one lies a single base away; base qualities are absent. The material sequenced was PBMCs or a T cell subset sorted from them (not recorded which). This TCR was recovered from a man between 18 and 35 years old who had mild COVID-19 (a few samples of this study predate the infection). The sample titles of this study are shuffled in the database, so cell type and time point are left out; the donor was told from shared clones.

The sequence in DNA is TGCGCCAGCAGCCAAGATCAGGGTAGGGATTCACCCCTCCACTTT. It translates as CASSQDQGRDSPLHF. The chain links TRBV4-3 with TRBJ1-6, with TRBD1 as a weak D call on 5 bases. The CDR3 sequence holds 15 residues, the cysteine and phenylalanine included. The only DNA kept is the CDR3, 45 bases in frame from the first base. V and J lose 0 bases and 8 bases, and a span of 11 bases separates them. As encoded in the germline V gene, CDR1 is LGHNA while CDR2 is YSLEER.